The present T cell receptor beta chain was sequenced within a study of radiation and T cells in renal cell carcinoma. Unmatched junction bases numbered 7, after V lost 3 bases and J lost 2 bases. Germline V gives CDR1 SGHRS, CDR2 YFSETQ. There are 16 residues in the CDR3. TCRdb's table, derived via immunoSEQ multiplex PCR, lists solely in-frame clones and lacks some. Among roughly 120,000 clones, roughly four fifths were seen once, and the ten largest hold under 4%. The time point is: baseline pretreatment blood. The treatment denotes: 15 Gy SBRT to primary tumor, nephrectomy 4 weeks later. This receptor was obtained from a woman in her sixties or seventies with renal cell carcinoma. V is TRBV5-1 and J is TRBJ2-7; 11 nucleotides align to TRBD2. The sequencing used blood, collected from a patient whose treatment included radiotherapy and nephrectomy. For the CDR3, the DNA is TGCGCCAGCAGCTCCAGGACTAGCGGGTTCGCCTACGAGCAGTACTTC. This translates into CASSSRTSGFAYEQYF.